This is a list of T cell receptor beta chains from one sample in a study of cytomegalovirus exposure and HLA in healthy donors. Measured with immunoSEQ multiplex PCR; TCRdb has only the in-frame clones, and not every one. This table holds approximately 190,000 clones, 73% found once. The sequencing sample was made of PBMCs. These receptors originate from a woman aged 25 to 45 in good health and CMV-seronegative. The CDR3 runs from the conserved cysteine through the conserved F or W. The D gene is left open where the match is weak. Expanded clones are given a class, and other clones once, few, many or no size at all.

j_call | v_call | clone_size | d_call | cdr3_aa | cdr3_nt
TRBJ1-1 | TRBV6-6 | NA | NA | CASSWGRPNTEAFF | TGTGCCAGCAGTTGGGGCAGGCCGAACACTGAAGCTTTCTTT
TRBJ2-5 | TRBV11-3 | few | TRBD2 | CASSPGDGGATKTQYF | TGTGCCAGCAGTCCAGGAGACGGGGGGGCCACGAAGACCCAGTACTTC
TRBJ1-5 | TRBV5-6 | NA | NA | CASSSYVPRANQPQHF | TGTGCCAGCAGCTCCTACGTACCCCGAGCCAATCAGCCCCAGCATTTT
TRBJ2-7 | TRBV28 | NA | TRBD1 | CASSATGAPYEQYF | TGTGCCAGCAGTGCTACAGGGGCCCCCTACGAGCAGTACTTC
TRBJ2-1 | TRBV11-2 | NA | NA | CASRRQFF | TGTGCCAGCAGGCGGCAGTTCTTC
TRBJ2-7 | TRBV21-1 | NA | NA | CASSSQGSHYIYEQYF | TGTGCCAGCAGTTCACAGGGCTCTCACTATATCTACGAGCAGTACTTC
TRBJ1-2 | TRBV14 | NA | NA | CASSQDFQIYGYTF | TGTGCCAGCAGCCAAGACTTCCAGATCTATGGCTACACCTTC
TRBJ2-3 | TRBV11-3 | NA | TRBD1 | CASSMRTGEVTDTQYF | TGTGCCAGCAGCATGAGGACAGGAGAAGTCACAGATACGCAGTATTTT
TRBJ1-3 | TRBV4-1 | NA | TRBD1 | CASSLEDRVGNTIYF | TGCGCCAGCAGCCTAGAGGACAGGGTTGGAAACACCATATATTTT
TRBJ2-1 | TRBV19 | NA | NA | CASSPLAYNEQFF | TGTGCCAGTAGTCCCCTCGCCTACAATGAGCAGTTCTTC
TRBJ2-6 | TRBV19 | few | TRBD1 | CASSPTGARGANVLTF | TGTGCCAGTAGTCCCACAGGGGCGCGCGGGGCCAACGTCCTGACTTTC
TRBJ2-5 | TRBV7-9 | NA | TRBD2 | CASSPPGRGFEETQYF | TGTGCCAGCAGCCCTCCGGGGAGGGGTTTTGAAGAGACCCAGTACTTC
TRBJ1-1 | TRBV7-7 | NA | NA | CASSPQGSTEAFF | TGTGCCAGCAGCCCACAGGGCAGCACTGAAGCTTTCTTT
TRBJ1-1 | TRBV7-2 | few | TRBD1 | CASSLDPSGQGGTTEAFF | TGTGCCAGCAGCTTAGACCCCTCGGGACAGGGAGGGACCACTGAAGCTTTCTTT
TRBJ2-1 | TRBV5-6 | NA | TRBD2 | CASSQPGLVYNEQFF | TGTGCCAGCAGCCAACCGGGACTAGTGTACAATGAGCAGTTCTTC
TRBJ1-4 | TRBV7-9 | NA | TRBD1 | CASSLADRGATNEKLFF | TGTGCCAGCAGCTTAGCGGACAGGGGAGCAACTAATGAAAAACTGTTTTTT
TRBJ1-5 | TRBV7-6 | once | NA | CASSLAHRERRSNQPQHF | TGTGCCAGCAGCTTAGCTCATCGGGAACGCCGATCCAATCAGCCCCAGCATTTT
TRBJ2-7 | TRBV4-1 | NA | NA | CASSHASWVEGDSYEQYF | TGCGCCAGCAGCCATGCGTCCTGGGTGGAGGGAGACTCCTACGAGCAGTACTTC
TRBJ2-1 | TRBV15 | NA | NA | CATSPHRVPDEQFF | TGTGCCACCAGCCCACACAGGGTCCCGGATGAGCAGTTCTTC
TRBJ2-2 | TRBV11-2 | NA | TRBD1 | CASSPAGGVGTGELFF | TGTGCCAGCAGCCCAGCAGGGGGCGTGGGCACCGGGGAGCTGTTTTTT
TRBJ1-1 | TRBV5-1 | NA | NA | CASSFRQVGTEAFF | TGCGCCAGCAGCTTCAGACAGGTGGGCACTGAAGCTTTCTTT
TRBJ1-2 | TRBV7-2 | NA | NA | CASSLAGEGGYGYTF | TGTGCCAGCAGCTTAGCGGGGGAGGGGGGCTATGGCTACACCTTC
TRBJ2-5 | TRBV7-3 | NA | NA | CASSENSGRQETQYF | TGTGCCAGCAGCGAAAACAGCGGTAGACAAGAGACCCAGTACTTC
TRBJ2-2 | TRBV5-1 | NA | NA | CASSLVTENTGELFF | TGCGCCAGCAGCTTGGTAACAGAGAACACCGGGGAGCTGTTTTTT
TRBJ1-4 | TRBV19 | NA | NA | CATRQGTVFNEKLFF | TGTGCCACCCGGCAGGGTACGGTATTTAATGAAAAACTGTTTTTT
TRBJ2-7 | TRBV6-5 | NA | NA | CAQQESYEQYF | TGTGCGCAACAGGAATCCTACGAGCAGTACTTC
TRBJ1-2 | TRBV13 | NA | TRBD1 | CASSLRAGGVYGYTF | TGTGCCAGCAGCTTACGGGCAGGGGGCGTGTATGGCTACACCTTC
TRBJ2-7 | TRBV5-4 | once | NA | CASSFPFRDSHSF | TGTGCCAGCAGCTTTCCATTCCGGGACTCCCACTCCTTC
TRBJ1-4 | TRBV19 | NA | NA | CASSIPFSPGGGKLFF | TGTGCCAGTAGTATCCCCTTTTCCCCGGGGGGAGGAAAACTGTTTTTT
TRBJ1-5 | TRBV7-9 | few | NA | CASSLGTVHSNQPQHF | TGTGCCAGCAGCTTAGGTACGGTCCATAGCAATCAGCCCCAGCATTTT
TRBJ2-7 | TRBV7-8 | NA | TRBD1 | CASSSNRGYEQYF | TGTGCCAGCAGCTCAAACAGGGGATACGAGCAGTACTTC
TRBJ1-1 | TRBV18 | NA | TRBD1 | CASSPLKGQGTEAFF | TGTGCCAGCTCACCACTGAAGGGACAGGGGACTGAAGCTTTCTTT
TRBJ2-7 | TRBV7-9 | NA | NA | CASSLVALNEQYF | TGTGCCAGCAGCTTAGTAGCGTTGAACGAGCAGTACTTC